The clone carrying this TCR beta chain has ten or more counts. The data stem from a study of metastatic and nonmetastatic thyroid tumors. From germline, CDR1 is MDHEN and CDR2 SYDVKM. V was trimmed by 0 bases and J by 4 bases, leaving 10 bases between them. The CDR3 extends over 16 amino acids. TCRdb re-called the PCR reads with MiXCR. The top ten hold around 18% of the sample, which has more than 15,000 clones, roughly 17% seen once. Nobody among the patients had been given any treatment before thyroid surgery. This chain uses TRBV28 with TRBJ2-6, with D uncertain. What was sequenced was blood. This receptor was taken from a male donor with papillary thyroid cancer or a benign thyroid nodule (not recorded which). Some clones in this sample may be carry-over from other donors' samples. CDR3 DNA sequence: TGTGCCAGCAGTTTATGGGGAAAGGAAGGGGCCAACGTCCTGACTTTC. It codes for CASSLWGKEGANVLTF.